The clone carrying this T cell receptor (beta chain) was seen just once. Its antigen is currently unknown. The CDR3 spans 13 residues. V was clipped by 0 bases and J by 10 bases, with 11 bases between them. The germline CDR1 and CDR2 sequences are SGHKS and YYEKEE (reference sequence). Cells were stimulated with overlapping HIV-1 Gag 15-mer peptides. Sorted nonresponding memory CD4+ T cells were CD40L-negative, CD69-negative, CD45RO-high. The data belong to a study of persistence of HIV-infected CD4 T cells. The immunoSEQ assay was version 4, run in survey mode. Profiled with immunoSEQ multiplex PCR; TCRdb holds only in-frame clones, not every one. The table includes about 64,000 clones, about 81% detected once.

The V and J genes are TRBV5-5 and TRBJ2-1; D may be TRBD2 (5 bases). Specimen: CD4+ T cells sorted from PBMCs after approximately 18-hour stimulation, collected from a patient who received antiretroviral therapy. The TCR was taken from an adult man with HIV who was CMV-seropositive. Written as DNA, the CDR3 is TGTGCCAGCAGCTTGGGAGAGCGGATGGAGCAGTTCTTC. It specifies CASSLGERMEQFF.